This TCR beta chain was documented in a study of T cell repertoires in cytomegalovirus infection. The wider study: Researchers turned to recently identified HLA-C-restricted CMV epitopes as well as well-studied HLA-B-restricted ones. CMV infection and matching HLA type were both indicated by public TCR beta signatures.

One entry per CDR3 protein results from TCRdb running MiXCR on the reads. The data contain hundreds of thousands of distinct CDR3 sequences, 30% to 35% of them singletons. Broader study findings: The ex vivo response was dominated by HLA-C-restricted CMV-specific TCR beta clonotypes.

Germline values: CDR1 SGHAT, CDR2 FQNNGV. The CDR3 loop spans 14 amino acids. V gave up 6 bases and J gave up 2 bases, with 12 bases separating them. Only a few counts were recorded for this clonotype. The antigen is unknown. Sequencing was performed on cultured PBMCs, taken from culture after CMV antigen stimulation. The chain combines TRBV11-2 with TRBJ2-3, with D hard to call. This sequence originates from a human donor in good health (CMV status not recorded). Some clones in this sample may be carry-over from other donors' samples. The CDR3 region is CASRGIGLTDTQYF. CDR3 bases: TGTGCCAGCAGGGGAATCGGCCTCACAGATACGCAGTATTTT.